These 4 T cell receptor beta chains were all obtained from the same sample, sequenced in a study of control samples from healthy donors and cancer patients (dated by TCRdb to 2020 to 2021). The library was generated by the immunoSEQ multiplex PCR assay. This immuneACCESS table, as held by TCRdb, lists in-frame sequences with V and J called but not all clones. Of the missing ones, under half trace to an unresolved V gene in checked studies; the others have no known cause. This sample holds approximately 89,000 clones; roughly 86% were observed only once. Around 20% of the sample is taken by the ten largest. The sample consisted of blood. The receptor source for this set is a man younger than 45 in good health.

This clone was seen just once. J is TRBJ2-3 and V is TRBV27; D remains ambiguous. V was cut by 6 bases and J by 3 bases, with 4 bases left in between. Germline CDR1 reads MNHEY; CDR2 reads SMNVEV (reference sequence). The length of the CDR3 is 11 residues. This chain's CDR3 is CASRQTDTQYF. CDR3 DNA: TGTGCCAGCAGGCAGACAGATACGCAGTATTTT.

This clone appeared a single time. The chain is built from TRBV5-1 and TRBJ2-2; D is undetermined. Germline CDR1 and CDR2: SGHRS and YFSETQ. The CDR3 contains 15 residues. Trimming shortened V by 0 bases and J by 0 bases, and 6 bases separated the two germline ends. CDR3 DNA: TGCGCCAGCAGCTTGGAGACGGCGAACACCGGGGAGCTGTTTTTT. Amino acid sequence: CASSLETANTGELFF.

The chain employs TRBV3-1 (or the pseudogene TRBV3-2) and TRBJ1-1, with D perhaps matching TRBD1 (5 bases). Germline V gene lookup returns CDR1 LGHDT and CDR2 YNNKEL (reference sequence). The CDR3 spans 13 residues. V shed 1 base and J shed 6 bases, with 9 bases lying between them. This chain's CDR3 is CASSQGGVPEAFF. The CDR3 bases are TGTGCCAGCAGCCAAGGAGGGGTGCCTGAAGCTTTCTTT.

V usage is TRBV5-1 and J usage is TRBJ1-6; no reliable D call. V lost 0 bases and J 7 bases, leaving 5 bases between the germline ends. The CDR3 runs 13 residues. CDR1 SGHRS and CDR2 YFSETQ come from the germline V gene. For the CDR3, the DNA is TGCGCCAGCAGCTTGGCCACGAATTCACCCCTCCACTTT. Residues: CASSLATNSPLHF.